These 24 T cell receptor beta chains originate from one sample sequenced in a study of beta chain features in type 1 diabetes. Investigators reverse transcribed all isolated RNA, so they sequenced expressed TCRB transcripts. The method was immunoSEQ multiplex PCR; TCRdb's version includes in-frame clones alone and lacks a portion of them. The table lists roughly 42,000 clones, roughly 50% of them singletons. The sample consisted of stem cell memory CD4+ T cells from blood. Receptors originate from a woman in her 30s in good health.

CDR3 protein: CASSVSAIRETQYF. For the CDR3, the DNA is TGTGCCAGCAGCGTGAGTGCGATCCGGGAGACCCAGTACTTC. The V call is TRBV5-4, the J call TRBJ2-5, with no clear D. CDR1 SGHNT and CDR2 YYREEE come from the germline V gene (reference sequence). The length of the CDR3 is 14 residues. V lost 4 bases and J lost 5, with 15 bases in between.

This clone was detected only once. Here the CDR3 reads CASSGEGGGDTQYF. CDR3 in DNA: TGTGCCAGCAGTGGGGAGGGAGGAGGGGATACGCAGTATTTT. This chain connects TRBV6-1 to TRBJ2-3; 7 nucleotides align to TRBD2. The germline CDR1 and CDR2 sequences are MNHNS and SASEGT. Trimming cost V 4 bases and J 6 bases; bases outside gene matches: 7. This CDR3 is built from 14 residues.

The chain uses TRBV5-1 and TRBJ2-2, with 7 bases identical to TRBD1. Germline CDR1 is SGHRS and CDR2 is YFSETQ. Trimming at V came to 4 bases and at J to 5 bases, leaving 5 bases not matched to a gene. The CDR3 consists of 14 residues. For the CDR3, the DNA is TGCGCCAGCAGCAGGGGGCTGAGGACCGGGGAGCTGTTTTTT. Translating it yields CASSRGLRTGELFF.

This clone has a handful of counts. CDR3 sequence: CASSLDYPGTLHF. CDR3 coding DNA: TGCGCCAGCAGCTTGGACTACCCCGGGACCCTCCACTTT. The rearrangement links TRBV5-1 to TRBJ1-6; no reliable D call. Germline V gene data show CDR1 as SGHRS and CDR2 as YFSETQ. The ends were cut back, 0 bases at V and 14 bases at J, with 12 bases in the middle. The CDR3 has 13 amino acids.

This clone came up a few times. This rearrangement joins TRBV19 to TRBJ2-7; 9 bases agree with TRBD1. This CDR3 is 15 amino acids long. CDR1 is LNHDA and CDR2 is SQIVND in the germline V gene (reference sequence). V lost 5 bases to trimming and J lost 2 bases; unmatched junction nucleotides: 7. The CDR3 DNA sequence: TGTGCCAGTAGTCCCGGGACAGGGTCCACCTACGAGCAGTACTTC. As protein: CASSPGTGSTYEQYF.

This sequence joins TRBV30 and TRBJ2-5, with a tentative D call TRBD2 (6 bases). With the DNA end fitting TRBJ2-7 better, the J assignment may be wrong. There are 13 residues in the CDR3. Per the germline V gene, CDR1 is GTSNPN and CDR2 is SVGIG (reference sequence). The chain's CDR3 is CASNTGGVYEQYF. CDR3 bases: TGTGCCAGCAACACGGGCGGGGTATACGAGCAGTACTTC.

This rearrangement joins TRBV7-9 to TRBJ2-1, with TRBD2 as a possible D gene (6 bases). V gave up 6 bases and J gave up 2 bases, with 14 bases separating them. The CDR3 extends over 15 amino acids. The V gene's germline CDR1 is SEHNR and CDR2 FQNEAQ (reference sequence). In DNA form, the CDR3 reads TGTGCCAGCAGGTTAACTAGCTCCACCTACAATGAGCAGTTCTTC. Translation: CASRLTSSTYNEQFF. Filled out from reference TRBV7-9 and TRBJ2-1, the complete variable domain reads DTGVSQNPRHKITKRGQNVTFRCDPISEHNRLYWYRQTLGQGPEFLTYFQNEAQLEKSRLLSDRFSAERPKGSFSTLEIQRTEQGDSAMYLCASRLTSSTYNEQFFGPGTRLTVL.

This clone was seen only a few times. The chain recombines TRBV7-2 with TRBJ2-1; a possible D gene is TRBD2 (6 bases). Germline V gene sequence: CDR1 SGHTA, CDR2 FQGNSA. V was trimmed by 5 bases and J by 0 bases, leaving 14 bases between them. The CDR3 runs to 16 residues. Here the CDR3 DNA reads TGTGCCAGCAGCCACAGAGGGCGGGACTCCTACAATGAGCAGTTCTTC. Protein product: CASSHRGRDSYNEQFF.

V and J are TRBV9 and TRBJ1-2; 7 bases are a match to TRBD1. J was trimmed by 4 bases and V by 3 bases; bases with no gene match: 9. Germline CDR1 SGDLS, CDR2 YYNGEE. This CDR3 has 15 amino acids. In nucleotides, the CDR3 is TGTGCCAGCAGCGCGGACAGCTCAGGGGGCTATGGCTACACCTTC. Translation: CASSADSSGGYGYTF. Filled out from reference TRBV9 and TRBJ1-2, the complete variable domain reads DSGVTQTPKHLITATGQRVTLRCSPRSGDLSVYWYQQSLDQGLQFLIQYYNGEERAKGNILERFSAQQFPDLHSELNLSSLELGDSALYFCASSADSSGGYGYTFGSGTRLTVV.

This chain uses TRBV18 with TRBJ2-5; TRBD1 is a possible D gene (6 bases). The germline CDR1 and CDR2 sequences are KGHSH and LQKENI. The CDR3 runs 13 residues. Trimming stripped 5 bases from V and 2 bases from J, with 9 bases between. The CDR3 protein is CASSSTGQETQYF. In DNA, the CDR3 is TGTGCCAGCTCATCCACAGGGCAAGAGACCCAGTACTTC.

The chain couples TRBV30 to TRBJ2-7; 13 nucleotides match TRBD2. The CDR3 has 17 residues. Germline loops: CDR1 GTSNPN, CDR2 SVGIG (reference sequence). J lost 4 bases, V lost 4 bases, and 13 bases had no gene match. In DNA, the CDR3 is TGTGCCTGGACCCGAGGGCATGAGACTAGCGGGAGGTACGAGCAGTACTTC. Translated: CAWTRGHETSGRYEQYF.

The chain has TRBV6-1 and TRBJ1-2, with D maybe TRBD1 (5 bases). CDR1 and CDR2 (germline): MNHNS, SASEGT. This CDR3 spans 15 amino acids. Trimming pared 1 base from V and 5 bases from J, leaving 14 bases between. Here the CDR3 reads CASSEGRVRGYGYTF. The CDR3 nucleotides read TGTGCCAGCAGTGAAGGCAGGGTCCGAGGATATGGCTACACCTTC.

V is TRBV14 and J is TRBJ2-7; D might be TRBD2 (5 bases). The CDR3 is 17 amino acids. The germline gives CDR1 SGHDN, CDR2 FVKESK. Trimming took off 2 bases at V and 2 bases at J, with 19 bases between the two ends. In nucleotides, the CDR3 is TGTGCCAGCAGCCAATCAGGTTTTTTGGGAGCGCCCTACGAGCAGTACTTC. It specifies CASSQSGFLGAPYEQYF.

This clone was observed a handful of times. The chain links TRBV18 to TRBJ2-2; the D gene is possibly TRBD2 (6 bases). The CDR3 runs to 17 residues. Trimming removed 3 bases from V and 5 bases from J, with 19 bases in between. Germline assignment: CDR1 KGHSH and CDR2 LQKENI. The CDR3 coding sequence is TGTGCCAGCTCACCGGCCGAACCCGGGAGACGGACCGGGGAGCTGTTTTTT. This codes for CASSPAEPGRRTGELFF.

V gene TRBV4-3 combines with J gene TRBJ2-7, with TRBD1 matching over 10 bases. V trimming: 1 base; J trimming: 3 bases; junction bases outside the gene matches: 0. Germline lookup yields CDR1 LGHNA and CDR2 YSLEER. The length of the CDR3 is 14 residues. CDR3 DNA: TGCGCCAGCAGCCAAGGGGACAGGGGCTACGAGCAGTACTTC. It is translated as CASSQGDRGYEQYF.

The chain recombines TRBV11-3 with TRBJ2-3; a possible D gene is TRBD2 (5 bases). Between the trimmed V and J ends, which lost 0 bases and 4 bases, there was a span of 5 bases. This CDR3 region has 13 residues. Germline CDR1 is SGHNT and CDR2 is YENEEA. The CDR3 DNA reads TGTGCCAGCAGCTTAGAGGAGGCAGATACGCAGTATTTT. Translated: CASSLEEADTQYF.

The chain has TRBV10-3 and TRBJ1-4; D unresolved. The CDR3 has 13 residues. The V gene's germline CDR1 is ENHRY and CDR2 SYGVKD. V dropped 4 bases and J dropped 6 bases, with 9 bases sitting between them. CDR3: CAISGPGDEKLFF. The CDR3 nucleotides read TGTGCCATCAGTGGACCGGGAGATGAAAAACTGTTTTTT.

The rearrangement links TRBV28 to TRBJ2-5; tentatively, D is TRBD1 (5 bases). V gave up 1 base and J gave up 11 bases, with 14 bases separating them. Germline CDR1 is MDHEN and CDR2 is SYDVKM. The CDR3 spans 13 residues. The CDR3 DNA follows: TGTGCCAGCAGTTTATCGGACACAATATTTCAGTACTTC. Translated: CASSLSDTIFQYF.

The rearrangement uses TRBV7-2 and TRBJ2-1; a weak D match, TRBD2 (5 bases). Germline values: CDR1 SGHTA, CDR2 FQGNSA. V lost 2 bases and J lost 1, with 9 bases in between. This CDR3 has 15 residues. Here the CDR3 reads CASSLQRRSYNEQFF. The CDR3 nucleotides read TGTGCCAGCAGCTTACAGCGGAGGTCCTACAATGAGCAGTTCTTC.

V is TRBV7-3 and J is TRBJ2-3; 10 nucleotides line up with TRBD1. Germline V gene data show CDR1 as SGHTA and CDR2 as FQGTGA. Trimming removed 3 bases from V and 3 bases from J; junction bases left unmatched: 6. CDR3 length equals 16 residues. The CDR3: CASSFVPGQGTDTQYF. The CDR3 region has the DNA TGTGCCAGCAGCTTTGTACCGGGACAGGGGACAGATACGCAGTATTTT.

This clone appeared many times. J is TRBJ2-1 and V is TRBV29-1, with D possibly matching TRBD2 (7 bases). Germline V CDR1 and CDR2: SQVTM, ANQGSEA. Between the trimmed V and J ends, which lost 8 bases and 9 bases, there was a span of 20 bases. The CDR3 has 13 amino acids. The CDR3 DNA follows: TGCAGCACCCAGCGGGGCAGGGACATTGAGCAGTTCTTC. Translated: CSTQRGRDIEQFF.

The chain couples TRBV28 to TRBJ2-7; 8 bases align to TRBD2. V lost 6 bases, J lost 0 bases, and 13 bases stayed unmatched. Germline loops: CDR1 MDHEN, CDR2 SYDVKM. This CDR3 has 17 amino acids. CDR3 DNA sequence: TGTGCCAGCAGACGGGAGGGGTTTGGCGGGCCCTCCTACGAGCAGTACTTC. Translated: CASRREGFGGPSYEQYF.

The genes are TRBV4-3 and TRBJ2-3; D may be TRBD2 (6 bases). The CDR3 contains 17 residues. CDR1 LGHNA and CDR2 YSLEER come from the germline V gene. V gave up 0 bases and J gave up 0 bases, with 13 bases separating them. Written as DNA, the CDR3 is TGCGCCAGCAGCCAAGAACCGGCGGGGATAAGCACAGATACGCAGTATTTT. Its translation is CASSQEPAGISTDTQYF.

There are a few counts of this clone. The chain uses TRBV19 and TRBJ2-6; 8 positions match TRBD1. Per the germline V gene, CDR1 is LNHDA and CDR2 is SQIVND (reference sequence). The CDR3 covers 15 residues. Trimming cost V 8 bases and J 3 bases; bases outside gene matches: 6. This CDR3 is CASESGGNGANVLTF. For the CDR3, the DNA is TGTGCCAGTGAATCAGGGGGCAATGGGGCCAACGTCCTGACTTTC.